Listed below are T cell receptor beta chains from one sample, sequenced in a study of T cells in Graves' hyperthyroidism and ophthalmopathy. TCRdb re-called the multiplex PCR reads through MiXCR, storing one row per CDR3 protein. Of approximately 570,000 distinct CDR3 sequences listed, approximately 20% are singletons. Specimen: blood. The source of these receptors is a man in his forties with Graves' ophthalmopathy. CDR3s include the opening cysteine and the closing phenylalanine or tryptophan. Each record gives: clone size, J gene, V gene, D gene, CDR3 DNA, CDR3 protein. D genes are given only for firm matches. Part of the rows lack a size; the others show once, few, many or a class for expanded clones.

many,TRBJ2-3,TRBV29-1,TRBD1,TGCAGCGTGTCGGACAGGCTATCCACAGATACGCAGTATTTT,CSVSDRLSTDTQYF
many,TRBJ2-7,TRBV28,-,TGTGCCAGCAGTCCCCTAATTGCCTACGAGCAGTACTTC,CASSPLIAYEQYF
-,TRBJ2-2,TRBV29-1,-,TGCAGCGTTTGGGGGAGCTCGGGAGCCGTCGGGGAGCTGTTTTTT,CSVWGSSGAVGELFF
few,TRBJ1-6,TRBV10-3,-,TGTGCCATCAAAGGACAGTCTAATAATTCACCCCTCCACTTT,CAIKGQSNNSPLHF
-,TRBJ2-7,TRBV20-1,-,TGCAGTGCGCAGACCCGACTAGGTCCGACCTACGAGCAGTACTTC,CSAQTRLGPTYEQYF
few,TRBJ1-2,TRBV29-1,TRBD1,TGCAGCGTCGCCCGATCAGGGGGCTATGGCTACACCTTC,CSVARSGGYGYTF
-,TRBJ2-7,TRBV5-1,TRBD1,TGCGCCAGCAGCTTGGACGGGACAGCATACTACGAGCAGTACTTC,CASSLDGTAYYEQYF
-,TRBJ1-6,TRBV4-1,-,TGCGCCAGCAGCCAAGACTACTCCACCTATAATTCACCCCTCCACTTT,CASSQDYSTYNSPLHF
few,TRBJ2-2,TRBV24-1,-,TGTGCCGTCGCCCCTGGGACTCACCCCGGGGAGCTGTTTTTT,CAVAPGTHPGELFF
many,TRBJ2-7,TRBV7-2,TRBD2,TGTGCCAGCAGCGGAAGCAGAGGACTAGCGCAATACGAGCAGTACTTC,CASSGSRGLAQYEQYF
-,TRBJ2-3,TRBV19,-,TGTGCCAGTAGTATAGCAGGGGTGGGCACCGCAGATACGCAGTATTTT,CASSIAGVGTADTQYF
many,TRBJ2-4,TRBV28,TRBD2,TGTGCCAGCAGTCCCGGGACTAGCGGGGCCAAAAACATTCAGTACTTC,CASSPGTSGAKNIQYF
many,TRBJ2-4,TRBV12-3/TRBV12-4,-,TGTGCCAGCAGTCCTCGAGTGCGGGGGCCGTTAGCCAAAAACATTCAGTACTTC,CASSPRVRGPLAKNIQYF
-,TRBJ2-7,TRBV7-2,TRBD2,TGTGCCAGCAGCTTACTAGCGGAGCCGCCATACGAGCAGTACTTC,CASSLLAEPPYEQYF
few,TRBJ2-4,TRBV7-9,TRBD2,TGTGCCAGCAGCTTAGGATCCTCTAGCGGGGGGACGAAAAACATTCAGTACTTC,CASSLGSSSGGTKNIQYF
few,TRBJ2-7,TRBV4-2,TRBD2,TGTGCCAGCAGCCAACGAGCGGGGGGGCTGTACGAGCAGTACTTC,CASSQRAGGLYEQYF
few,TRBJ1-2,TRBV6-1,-,TGTGCCAGCAGAATAGACACTTACTATGGCTACACCTTC,CASRIDTYYGYTF
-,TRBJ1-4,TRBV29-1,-,TGCAGCGTTGGCAGAGGGGAAAAACTGTTTTTT,CSVGRGEKLFF
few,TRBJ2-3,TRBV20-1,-,TGCAGTGCTAGGGGCCTCGGGACTCCTTTCCAGGATACGCAGTATTTT,CSARGLGTPFQDTQYF
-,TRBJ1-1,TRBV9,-,TGTGCCAGCAGCGTAAGTTGGGCCAACACTGAAGCTTTCTTT,CASSVSWANTEAFF
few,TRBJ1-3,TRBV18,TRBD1,TGTGCCAGCTCAAGATCAGGGGGCCACTCTGGAAACACCATATATTTT,CASSRSGGHSGNTIYF
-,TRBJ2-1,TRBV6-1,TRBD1,TGTGCCAGCAGTGGGGAATTAGGGGGGACAGGTGAGCAGTTCTTC,CASSGELGGTGEQFF
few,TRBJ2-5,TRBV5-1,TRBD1,TGCGCCAGCAGCTTAACGGGACAGGTCCAAGAGACCCAGTACTTC,CASSLTGQVQETQYF
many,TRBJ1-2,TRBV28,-,TGTGCCAGCAGTCTAGATGGGGGGAGGGATGGCTACACCTTC,CASSLDGGRDGYTF
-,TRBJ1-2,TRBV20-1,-,TGCAGTGCTACCGATCAGAGAGATGGCTACACCTTC,CSATDQRDGYTF
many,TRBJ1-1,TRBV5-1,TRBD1,TGTGCCAGCAGCACACAGGGGGACACTGAAGCTTTCTTT,CASSTQGDTEAFF
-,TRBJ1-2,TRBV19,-,TGTGCCAGTACTCGAATCTTTCTCAACTATGGCTACACCTTC,CASTRIFLNYGYTF
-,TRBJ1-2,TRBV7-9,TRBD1,TGTGCCAGCAGCTCTCCGGACAGGGTAATAAAAGGCTACACCTTC,CASSSPDRVIKGYTF
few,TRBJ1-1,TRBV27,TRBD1,TGTGCCAGCAGGCGGACAGGGGAGCGCACTGAAGCTTTCTTT,CASRRTGERTEAFF
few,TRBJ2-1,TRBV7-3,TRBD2,TGTGCCAGCAGCGTGACTAGCGGGGTTTACAATGAGCAGTTCTTC,CASSVTSGVYNEQFF
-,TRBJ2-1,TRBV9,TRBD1,TGTGCCAGCAGCGTCCGATTTTCCGGGACAGTTCTCCAAGATGAGCAGTTCTTC,CASSVRFSGTVLQDEQFF
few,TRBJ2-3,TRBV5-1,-,TGCGCCAGCAGAACGAGGTTCCTCACAGATACGCAGTATTTT,CASRTRFLTDTQYF
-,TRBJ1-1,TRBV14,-,TGTGCCAGCAGCACAACCTTCAGCACTGAAGCTTTCTTT,CASSTTFSTEAFF
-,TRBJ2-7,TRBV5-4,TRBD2,TGTGCCAGCAGCCACCCCGGTCTAGCGGGCAACTACGAGCAGTACTTC,CASSHPGLAGNYEQYF
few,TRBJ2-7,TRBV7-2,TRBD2,TGTGCCAGCAGCTTAAGCGGGAGTCTCCACGAGCAGTACTTC,CASSLSGSLHEQYF
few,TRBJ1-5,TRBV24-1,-,TGTGCCACCAGTGAGGGGATATCACAGGGACGGGATCAGCCCCAGCATTTT,CATSEGISQGRDQPQHF
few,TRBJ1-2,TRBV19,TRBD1,TGTGCCAGTAGTATGGCAGGGGGCGTAGATGGCTACACCTTC,CASSMAGGVDGYTF
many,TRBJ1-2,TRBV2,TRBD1,TGTGCCAGCAGTGCGACGGACAGGGACTATGGCTACACCTTC,CASSATDRDYGYTF
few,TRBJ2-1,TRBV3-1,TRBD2,TGTGCCAGCAGCCAAACTCCTAGCGGGGGGGCCGTGCAGTTCTTC,CASSQTPSGGAVQFF
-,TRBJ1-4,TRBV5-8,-,TGTGCCAGCAGCCCCAGGACTCTTCTAGGTGAAAAACTGTTTTTT,CASSPRTLLGEKLFF
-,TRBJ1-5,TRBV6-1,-,TGTGCCAGCAGTGATTTGAATCAGCCCCAGCATTTT,CASSDLNQPQHF
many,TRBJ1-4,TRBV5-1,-,TGCGCCAGCAGCACGGCCCCCCAGGGTCTTAATGAAAAACTGTTTTTT,CASSTAPQGLNEKLFF
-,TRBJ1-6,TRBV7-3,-,TGTGCCAGCAGCCAGGCGATAGGTTATAATTCACCCCTCCACTTT,CASSQAIGYNSPLHF
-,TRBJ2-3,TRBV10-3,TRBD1,TGTGCCATCGGGTACGGACAGGGGGCGTCCACAGATACGCAGTATTTT,CAIGYGQGASTDTQYF
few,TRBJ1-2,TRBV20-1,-,TGCAGTGCTAGAGAGGCAGGGATTCGTGGCTACACCTTC,CSAREAGIRGYTF
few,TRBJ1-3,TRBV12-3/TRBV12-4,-,TGTGCCAGCAGTTTAGGTGGGCCTGGAAACACCATATATTTT,CASSLGGPGNTIYF
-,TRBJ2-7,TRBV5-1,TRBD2,TGCGCCAGCAGCCAGACTAGCGGGGGGCTTGACGAGCAGTACTTC,CASSQTSGGLDEQYF
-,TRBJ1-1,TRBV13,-,TGTGCCAGCAGCGAGTCCCGACAGTTTGAAGCTTTCTTT,CASSESRQFEAFF
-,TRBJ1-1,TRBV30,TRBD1,TGTGCCTGGAGTTTAGCAGGGGGCACTGAAGCTTTCTTT,CAWSLAGGTEAFF
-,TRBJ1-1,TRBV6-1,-,TGTGCCAGCAGTGATAGCGACAGGAGACTGAACACTGAAGCTTTCTTT,CASSDSDRRLNTEAFF
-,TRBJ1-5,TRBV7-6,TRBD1,TGTGCCAGCAGCTTAGAACCGACAGGGGCGTTCTATCAGCCCCAGCATTTT,CASSLEPTGAFYQPQHF